The rows below give T cell receptor beta chains drawn from one sample of a study of CD8 T cells in ankylosing spondylitis. TCRdb recomputed calls from the 5' RACE reads with MiXCR, one row per CDR3 protein. The table lists hundreds of thousands of distinct CDR3 sequences, about an eighth of them singletons. The source material was blood, either unsorted or a sorted T cell fraction (not recorded which). The receptors were gathered from a male donor with ankylosing spondylitis. The CDR3 runs from the conserved cysteine through the conserved F or W. The D gene is left open where the match is weak. Rows give clone size only sometimes, using once, few, many, or a class for an expanded clone.

j_gene,len,abundance,d_gene,v_gene,CDR3nt,CDR3aa
TRBJ1-2,13,few,.,TRBV7-2,TGTGCCAGCAGCTTAGCCCCAGATACTGGCTACACCTTC,CASSLAPDTGYTF
TRBJ1-2,16,many,TRBD1,TRBV2,TGTGCCAGCAGTTCCGGGACAGGGGGTGCCAACTATGGCTACACCTTC,CASSSGTGGANYGYTF
TRBJ2-2,16,many,TRBD2,TRBV29-1,TGCAGCGTGGGCCCCGGGGTAGCGGGAGACACCGGGGAGCTGTTTTTT,CSVGPGVAGDTGELFF
TRBJ2-1,15,many,TRBD2,TRBV20-1,TGCAGTGCCCGACGTGGACTAGCGGTTTACAATGAGCAGTTCTTC,CSARRGLAVYNEQFF
TRBJ1-2,13,many,.,TRBV12-3/TRBV12-4,TGTGCCAGCAGGGGGACGCCTGCCTATGGCTACACCTTC,CASRGTPAYGYTF
TRBJ1-2,15,many,.,TRBV12-3/TRBV12-4,TGTGCCAGCAGTGTCGGGACCGGCCGAGCTCGGCGCTACACCTTC,CASSVGTGRARRYTF
TRBJ2-2,17,.,.,TRBV18,TGTGCCAGCTCACCACTTTCGGGAGTTCCTAGGACCGGGGAGCTGTTTTTT,CASSPLSGVPRTGELFF
TRBJ2-7,13,many,TRBD1,TRBV7-3,TGTGCCAGCAGTTCGGGACAGGGTCTAGAGCAGTACTTC,CASSSGQGLEQYF
TRBJ2-1,17,.,TRBD2,TRBV25-1,TGTGCCAGCAGTGAGCTAGCGGGAGGCTACACCTACAATGAGCAGTTCTTC,CASSELAGGYTYNEQFF
TRBJ1-1,16,.,.,TRBV6-2/TRBV6-3,TGTGCCAGCAGTTACGGGGCAGGGGACTGGAACACTGAAGCTTTCTTT,CASSYGAGDWNTEAFF
TRBJ2-3,14,.,.,TRBV12-3/TRBV12-4,TGTGCAAGCATCGGGGCAGGGCGCACAGATACGCAGTATTTT,CASIGAGRTDTQYF
TRBJ2-5,13,few,.,TRBV20-1,TGCAGTGCTAGGGTGAGGATCCAAGAGACCCAGTACTTC,CSARVRIQETQYF
TRBJ2-2,15,.,.,TRBV20-1,TGCAGTGCTTCCCATGGGGGGGCATGGACCGGGGAGCTGTTTTTT,CSASHGGAWTGELFF
TRBJ2-1,14,many,TRBD2,TRBV29-1,TGCAGCGTTGAACAGTTAGCGGGATATGGGGAGCAGTTCTTC,CSVEQLAGYGEQFF